The source of this T cell receptor (beta chain) is a study of cytomegalovirus exposure and HLA in healthy donors. Study observations and caveats: The study assumed roughly uniform donor sequencing depth for presence/absence analyses. According to reports, the classifier identified cytomegalovirus status with high specificity and sensitivity. Some TCR beta chains (roughly 150 of them) were listed as cytomegalovirus-associated. It was reported that TCR beta sequences correctly inferred the HLA-A and HLA-B alleles for most subjects.

A multiplex PCR was run with 60 Vbeta primers and 13 Jbeta primers. Sequencing was performed with immunoSEQ multiplex PCR; in TCRdb, only in-frame clones are kept and a portion is missing. The sample's table shows over 100,000 clones. With 4 bases removed from V and 4 bases from J, the gap between germline ends came to 16 bases. The CDR3 totals 15 residues. CDR1 SGHRS and CDR2 YFSETQ come from the germline V gene. Comments on this clone: Its antigen is currently unknown.

The J gene is TRBJ2-3, the V gene TRBV5-1, with D possibly TRBD1 on 6 matching bases. Material for sequencing was PBMCs. The receptor was derived from a man aged 25 to 45 in good health and CMV-seronegative. The CDR3 DNA reads as TGCGCCAGCAGCGGAACAGGGCTCGTGGCAGATACGCAGTATTTT. Translation: CASSGTGLVADTQYF.